The 19 T cell receptor beta chains given below trace back to one sample, sequenced in a study of blood T cell repertoires in COVID-19. Profiled with immunoSEQ multiplex PCR; TCRdb holds only in-frame clones, not every one. Altogether over 150,000 clones are present, roughly four fifths being singletons, with the ten largest covering 9% to 15%. The sample consisted of peripheral blood. The source of these receptors is a woman aged 80 or older with COVID-19, enrolled during active disease.

The chain recombines TRBV7-8 with TRBJ1-4, with D possibly matching TRBD1 (5 bases). Germline V gives CDR1 SGHVS, CDR2 FQNEAQ. This CDR3 contains 15 residues. Trimming left V 1 base short and J 2 bases short, with 8 bases between. CDR3 sequence (DNA): TGTGCCAGCAGCTTAGGCGACAGCACTAATGAAAAACTGTTTTTT. This gives the protein CASSLGDSTNEKLFF.

In nucleotides, the CDR3 is TGTGCCAGCAGCCCCAACAGGGGTCTGACCGGGGAGCTGTTTTTT. Amino acid sequence: CASSPNRGLTGELFF. This chain joins TRBV7-2 and TRBJ2-2; 7 nucleotides line up with TRBD1. Germline CDR1 reads SGHTA; CDR2 reads FQGNSA. This CDR3 contains 15 residues. V shed 5 bases and J 5 bases; nucleotides not matched to a gene: 8. The whole variable domain, remainder taken from reference TRBV7-2 and TRBJ2-2, is GAGVSQSPSNKVTEKGKDVELRCDPISGHTALYWYRQSLGQGLEFLIYFQGNSAPDKSGLPSDRFSAERTGGSVSTLTIQRTQQEDSAVYLCASSPNRGLTGELFFGEGSRLTVL.

Only a few counts were recorded for this clone. The V gene is TRBV7-2, the J gene TRBJ1-3; 9 nucleotides align to TRBD1. CDR3 length: 16 residues. J lost 4 bases, V lost 2 bases, and 6 bases had no gene match. Germline assignment: CDR1 SGHTA and CDR2 FQGNSA. As DNA, the CDR3 is TGTGCCAGCAGCTTACAATCGACAGGGGGGGGAAACACCATATATTTT. Encoded protein: CASSLQSTGGGNTIYF. Variable domain in full (rest from reference TRBV7-2 and TRBJ1-3): GAGVSQSPSNKVTEKGKDVELRCDPISGHTALYWYRQSLGQGLEFLIYFQGNSAPDKSGLPSDRFSAERTGGSVSTLTIQRTQQEDSAVYLCASSLQSTGGGNTIYFGEGSWLTVV.

The table lists this clone with a few counts. Other DNA sequences in the same sample also yield this CDR3. V gene TRBV2 combines with J gene TRBJ2-7; 8 nucleotides match TRBD1. Germline V gene sequence: CDR1 SNHLY, CDR2 FYNNEI. CDR3 length: 12 residues. V gave up 6 bases and J gave up 3 bases; unmatched junction bases: 1. The chain's CDR3 is CASSGQGYEQYF. For the CDR3, the DNA is TGTGCCAGCAGCGGACAGGGCTACGAGCAGTACTTC.

This chain uses TRBV7-9 with TRBJ1-2, with D maybe TRBD1 (5 bases). The CDR3 has 14 amino acids. Germline V gives CDR1 SEHNR, CDR2 FQNEAQ (reference sequence). Trimming left V 1 base short and J 4 bases short, with 10 bases between. CDR3 in amino acids: CASSLGRQIYGYTF. Here the CDR3 DNA reads TGTGCCAGCAGCTTAGGGCGACAGATCTATGGCTACACCTTC. Variable domain in full (rest from reference TRBV7-9 and TRBJ1-2): DTGVSQNPRHKITKRGQNVTFRCDPISEHNRLYWYRQTLGQGPEFLTYFQNEAQLEKSRLLSDRFSAERPKGSFSTLEIQRTEQGDSAMYLCASSLGRQIYGYTFGSGTRLTVV.

The chain is built from TRBV28 and TRBJ1-6; 8 nucleotides match TRBD1. V lost 2 bases, J lost 7 bases, and 4 bases stayed unmatched. The CDR3 is made up of 15 amino acids. Per germline, CDR1 MDHEN and CDR2 SYDVKM. DNA of the CDR3: TGTGCCAGCAGTTTAAACAGGGGGGCGAATTCACCCCTCCACTTT. Residues: CASSLNRGANSPLHF.

The chain employs TRBV6-5 and TRBJ2-5; 8 bases line up with TRBD1. CDR3 length: 13 amino acids. In germline, CDR1 is MNHEY, CDR2 SVGAGI. After removal of 7 bases from V and 5 bases from J, the junction contained 6 bases not matched to a gene. DNA for the CDR3: TGTGCCAGCATCCCCAGGGGGCGGGAGACCCAGTACTTC. It codes for CASIPRGRETQYF.

The rearrangement joins TRBV3-1 (or the pseudogene TRBV3-2) to TRBJ1-2; perhaps TRBD1 as D (6 bases). V lost 3 bases to trimming and J lost 4 bases, with 9 bases between them. Per the germline V gene, CDR1 is LGHDT and CDR2 is YNNKEL (reference sequence). This CDR3 region has 13 residues. The CDR3 sequence: CASSQGAFYGYTF. CDR3 coding DNA: TGTGCCAGCAGCCAGGGGGCGTTCTATGGCTACACCTTC.

The chain carries TRBV19 and TRBJ2-1, with D maybe TRBD2 (6 bases). The ends were cut back, 5 bases at V and 5 bases at J, with 13 bases in the middle. The CDR3 runs 14 residues. Looked up from germline, CDR1 is LNHDA and CDR2 is SQIVND (reference sequence). The CDR3 loop is CASSPGVSHNEQFF. For the CDR3, the DNA is TGTGCCAGTAGTCCGGGGGTAAGCCACAATGAGCAGTTCTTC.

This chain connects TRBV6-5 to TRBJ1-5, with unresolved D. The germline V and J ends were trimmed by 8 bases and 5 bases, with 16 bases remaining between them. CDR1 and CDR2 (germline): MNHEY, SVGAGI. The CDR3 is 14 residues long. Here the CDR3 reads CASGPLAGYQPQHF. Here the CDR3 DNA reads TGTGCCAGCGGGCCCTTGGCGGGATATCAGCCCCAGCATTTT.

The J gene is TRBJ2-7, the V gene TRBV11-1; D perhaps matches TRBD1 (6 bases). Germline lookup yields CDR1 SGHAT and CDR2 FQDESV (reference sequence). There are 15 residues in the CDR3. With 6 bases removed from V and 1 base from J, the gap between germline ends came to 16 bases. In nucleotides, the CDR3 is TGTGCCAGCAGGCCGATCGGGACACCTTCCTACGAGCAGTACTTC. Encoded protein: CASRPIGTPSYEQYF.

This rearrangement joins TRBV7-2 to TRBJ2-3; a weak D match, TRBD2 (5 bases). The CDR3 is 14 residues long. Germline V gene data show CDR1 as SGHTA and CDR2 as FQGNSA. V shed 3 bases and J shed 4 bases, with 11 bases lying between them. The CDR3 here is CASSFGILADTQYF. DNA of the CDR3: TGTGCCAGCAGCTTCGGGATACTGGCAGATACGCAGTATTTT.

This chain uses TRBV6-5 with TRBJ2-3; maybe TRBD2 (5 bases). This CDR3 comprises 16 residues. Germline lookup yields CDR1 MNHEY and CDR2 SVGAGI. The V and J ends lost 2 bases and 1 base respectively, with 13 bases between them. For the CDR3, the DNA is TGTGCCAGCAGTTACCCAGGAGGCTCCGGCACAGATACGCAGTATTTT. Protein: CASSYPGGSGTDTQYF.

The gene calls are TRBV7-2 and TRBJ2-1; 7 nucleotides align to TRBD2. Losses at the gene ends were 5 bases for V and 6 bases for J; bases not matched to a gene: 7. CDR1 is SGHTA, CDR2 FQGNSA, per germline. This CDR3 comprises 14 residues. The CDR3 DNA reads TGTGCCAGCAGCGGGGGGAGGGCCGGCAATGAGCAGTTCTTC. Its translation is CASSGGRAGNEQFF.

The chain combines TRBV5-1 with TRBJ2-1, with 7 positions matching TRBD1. Per germline, CDR1 SGHRS and CDR2 YFSETQ. The CDR3 spans 14 residues. V lost 4 bases and J lost 8; bases outside the gene matches: 9. The CDR3 DNA reads as TGCGCCAGCAGCGAGCCGACAGGGACCCATGAGCAGTTCTTC. Its translation is CASSEPTGTHEQFF.

This sequence joins TRBV7-2 and TRBJ2-3, with D unresolved. Germline CDR1 is SGHTA and CDR2 is FQGNSA. The CDR3 sequence is 15 residues long. Trimming shortened V by 1 base and J by 2 bases, and 10 bases separated the two germline ends. CDR3 in amino acids: CASSLESRFTDTQYF. The CDR3 DNA reads TGTGCCAGCAGCTTAGAAAGTAGATTCACAGATACGCAGTATTTT.

The genes are TRBV27 and TRBJ2-2; TRBD2 is a possible D gene (6 bases). Germline V CDR1 and CDR2: MNHEY, SMNVEV (reference sequence). The V and J ends lost 1 base and 4 bases respectively, with 13 bases between them. The CDR3 runs 16 residues. CDR3: CASSLLPVGSTGELFF. CDR3 bases: TGTGCCAGCAGTTTATTACCAGTCGGGAGCACCGGGGAGCTGTTTTTT.

CDR3 DNA sequence: TGTGCCAGCAGCGCGGTAGCGGGACGCACAGATACGCAGTATTTT. Amino acids: CASSAVAGRTDTQYF. The genes are TRBV9 and TRBJ2-3; 8 positions match TRBD2. CDR1 is SGDLS, CDR2 YYNGEE, per germline. The length of the CDR3 is 15 residues. V shed 3 bases and J 1 base; nucleotides not matched to a gene: 4.

A few counts support this clone. The rearrangement links TRBV5-1 to TRBJ2-1, with 7 bases aligning to TRBD2. Trimming at V came to 3 bases and at J to 10 bases, leaving 10 bases not matched to a gene. From germline, CDR1 is SGHRS and CDR2 YFSETQ. The CDR3 has 14 amino acids. The CDR3: CASSSGTTGSEQFF. CDR3 DNA sequence: TGCGCCAGCAGCTCCGGGACTACGGGGTCCGAGCAGTTCTTC.